This TCR beta chain came from a study of blood T cell repertoires in COVID-19 (dated by TCRdb to 2018 to 2020). A note on the overall study: Collaborator samples came from the United States, Italy and Spain and covered acute and convalescent phases of COVID-19. The samples were drawn from two sources: the first 160 participants of the ongoing ImmuneRACE study, and 1,200 or so subjects contributed by 6 global collaborators. Subjects who had been exposed to COVID-19, were actively infected with it, or had recovered from it provided the deeply sampled blood TCRbeta repertoires that made up the dataset. Where available, HLA class I and class II types were taken from metadata supplied by the sample provider and were not determined by assay-based typing. The prospective study material was composed of cDNA or gDNA derived from T cells, B-cell-depleted T cells, or PBMCs. A de-identified subject ID, COVID-19 status, age in years and sex were almost always included in the sample metadata. The repertoires were made available in a free public database intended to serve as a resource for research on the immune response to SARS-CoV-2. The study at large found these results: Clinical and demographic metadata were provided uncurated, with the amount varying by source and participant.

TCRbeta CDR3 regions were amplified from genomic DNA by means of the immunoSEQ Assay, a bias-controlled multiplex PCR. In the authors' own workflow: The number of nucleated cells in each sample was estimated by amplification of reference gene primers within the assay. To quantify the absolute abundance of each unique TCRbeta CDR3 rearrangement, sequence reads were collapsed and filtered. For each sample, productive Simpson clonality was calculated by taking the square root of Simpson's diversity index across productive rearrangements. The immuneACCESS repertoire file appears here via TCRdb, limited to in-frame rearrangements. These files lack a portion of the clones; in checked studies, under half of the deficit traces to unresolved V genes, and the cause of the others is not known. The V and J calls and clone size are taken from that table; D and trimming were inferred from the DNA. Across this sample there are 26,000 or so clones, with 80% to 95% seen only once. About 3% of the sample rests with the top ten.

Whole blood was collected in K2EDTA tubes by collaborating institutions according to the institutions' own protocols. For TCRbeta analysis, collaborators shipped samples as frozen whole blood, isolated PBMCs, or DNA extracted from either of those sample types. In the case of this clone: It lacks a known antigen. Nothing much larger sits one base from this clone, and base qualities are not available.

The CDR3, from cysteine to phenylalanine, totals 13 residues. Kept here is only the CDR3 DNA, which spans 39 bases and is read in frame from base 1. Taken from the germline V gene, the CDR1 and CDR2 loops are KGHSH and LQKENI. V is clipped by 0 bases and J by 3 bases, and the sequence between their germline boundaries is 5 bases long. Here the chain combines TRBV18 and TRBJ2-5, and possibly TRBD2, on 5 matching bases. The clonotype comes from a human donor in a cohort sampled during active COVID-19. Sequencing input: peripheral blood. The DNA sequence is TGTGCCAGCTCACCACCAGCGGAAGAGACCCAGTACTTC. Translation gives CASSPPAEETQYF.